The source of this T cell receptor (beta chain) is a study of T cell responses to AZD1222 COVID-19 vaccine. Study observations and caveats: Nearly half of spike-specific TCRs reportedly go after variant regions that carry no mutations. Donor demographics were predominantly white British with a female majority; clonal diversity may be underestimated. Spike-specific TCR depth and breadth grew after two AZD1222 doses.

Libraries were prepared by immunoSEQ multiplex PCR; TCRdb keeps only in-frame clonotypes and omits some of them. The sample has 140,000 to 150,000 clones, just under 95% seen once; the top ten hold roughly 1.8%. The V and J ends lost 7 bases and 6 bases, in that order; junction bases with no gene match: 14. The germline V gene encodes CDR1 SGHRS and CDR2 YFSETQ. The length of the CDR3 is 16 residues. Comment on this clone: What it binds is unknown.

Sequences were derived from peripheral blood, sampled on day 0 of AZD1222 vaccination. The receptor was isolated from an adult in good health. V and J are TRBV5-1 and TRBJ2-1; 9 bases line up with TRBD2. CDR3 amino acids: CASAVPEAAGGNEQFF. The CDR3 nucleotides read TGCGCCAGCGCCGTCCCGGAGGCAGCGGGAGGCAATGAGCAGTTCTTC.